Following are 21 T cell receptor beta chains from one sample sequenced in a study of T cell responses to AZD1222 COVID-19 vaccine (dated by TCRdb to the early 2020s). What this sample's time point label stands for: baseline before first vaccination. The protocol used for the library was the immunoSEQ multiplex PCR assay. What TCRdb holds here is the immuneACCESS table cut down to in-frame rearrangements. Part of the clones is not present; checked against another copy, under half of the missing clones reflect an unresolved V gene, and the others are unexplained. Here the sample has 100,000 to 150,000 clones; more than 85% occur a single time. The top ten constitute about 2.7% of the sample. The sequencing here drew on peripheral blood, taken on day 0 of AZD1222 vaccination. These TCRs come from an adult in good health.

The chain has TRBV18 and TRBJ2-7, with D tentatively TRBD1 (5 bases). This CDR3 spans 13 amino acids. V was cut by 3 bases and J by 6 bases, with 12 bases left in between. CDR1 is KGHSH and CDR2 is LQKENI in the germline V gene. The CDR3 DNA sequence: TGTGCCAGCTCACCTTCGGACACCCGCGAGCAGTACTTC. Encoded protein: CASSPSDTREQYF.

The chain combines TRBV5-6 with TRBJ2-7; no definite D call. CDR1 and CDR2 from the germline V gene are SGHDT and YYEEEE. The CDR3 totals 16 residues. V was shortened by 2 bases and J by 0 bases, with 15 bases between the two germline ends. CDR3 sequence reads: CASSFTRPLSSYEQYF. The CDR3 nucleotides are TGTGCCAGCAGCTTTACTCGGCCCCTTAGCTCCTACGAGCAGTACTTC.

J is TRBJ2-7 and V is TRBV11-1; perhaps TRBD1 as D (6 bases). Germline V CDR1 and CDR2: SGHAT, FQDESV (reference sequence). This CDR3 has 15 residues. V gave up 5 bases and J gave up 5 bases, with 19 bases separating them. Here the CDR3 DNA reads TGTGCCAGCAGCAGCGACGGGCAGGGGTCCCACGAGCAGTACTTC. This encodes CASSSDGQGSHEQYF.

The chain couples TRBV9 to TRBJ1-5, with 8 bases identical to TRBD1. The germline V gene encodes CDR1 SGDLS and CDR2 YYNGEE. Germline trimming cut 4 bases from V and 6 bases from J; bases unmatched to any gene: 3. The CDR3 contains 13 residues. The CDR3 DNA reads TGTGCCAGCAGCCCTACAGGGGGTCAGCCCCAGCATTTT. Its translation: CASSPTGGQPQHF. The full variable domain, with the rest looked up from reference TRBV9 and TRBJ1-5, is DSGVTQTPKHLITATGQRVTLRCSPRSGDLSVYWYQQSLDQGLQFLIQYYNGEERAKGNILERFSAQQFPDLHSELNLSSLELGDSALYFCASSPTGGQPQHFGDGTRLSIL.

This sequence joins TRBV5-1 and TRBJ2-1; D gene unclear. From germline, CDR1 is SGHRS and CDR2 YFSETQ. The CDR3 length is 15 residues. Between the trimmed V and J ends, which lost 0 bases and 3 bases, there was a span of 10 bases. The CDR3, as DNA: TGCGCCAGCAGCTTGGGTGGAGTATACTACAATGAGCAGTTCTTC. This encodes CASSLGGVYYNEQFF.

The rearrangement uses TRBV9 and TRBJ1-2, with D perhaps matching TRBD1 (5 bases). The CDR3 spans 15 residues. Germline CDR1 is SGDLS and CDR2 is YYNGEE. Trimming shortened V by 0 bases and J by 5 bases, and 14 bases separated the two germline ends. The CDR3 protein is CASSVGGDILYGYTF. The CDR3 nucleotides are TGTGCCAGCAGCGTAGGAGGGGATATCCTTTATGGCTACACCTTC.

This clone was seen only a few times. The V gene is TRBV25-1, the J gene TRBJ1-2; 8 bases are shared with TRBD1. The length of the CDR3 is 15 residues. Germline V gene sequence: CDR1 MGHDK, CDR2 SYGVNS. V gave up 3 bases and J gave up 2 bases; unmatched junction bases: 5. CDR3 amino acids: CASSERTGKNYGYTF. The DNA for the CDR3 is TGTGCCAGCAGTGAGCGGACAGGGAAAAACTATGGCTACACCTTC.

The chain uses TRBV10-1 and TRBJ1-5, with D possibly being TRBD1 (6 bases). CDR3 length equals 14 residues. The V gene lost 9 bases and the J gene lost 0 bases, with 12 bases spanning the gap. The germline gives CDR1 WNHNN, CDR2 SYGVQD (reference sequence). CDR3 in DNA: TGCGCCAGTAGCCGGGGGCATAGCAATCAGCCCCAGCATTTT. This translates into CASSRGHSNQPQHF.

J is TRBJ2-6 and V is TRBV25-1; no reliable D call. Deletions cut 2 bases from V and 0 bases from J, with 14 bases between. The CDR3 has 18 residues. Germline V gene sequence: CDR1 MGHDK, CDR2 SYGVNS. The CDR3 sequence is CASSEGQGKVSGANVLTF. The CDR3, as DNA: TGTGCCAGCAGTGAAGGGCAAGGGAAAGTCTCTGGGGCCAACGTCCTGACTTTC. Variable domain in full (rest from reference TRBV25-1 and TRBJ2-6): EADIYQTPRYLVIGTGKKITLECSQTMGHDKMYWYQQDPGMELHLIHYSYGVNSTEKGDLSSESTVSRIRTEHFPLTLESARPSHTSQYLCASSEGQGKVSGANVLTFGAGSRLTVL.

The genes are TRBV19 and TRBJ2-7; 11 bases line up with TRBD2. CDR1 and CDR2 from the germline V gene are LNHDA and SQIVND (reference sequence). V dropped 4 bases and J dropped 2; count of bases not matched to a gene: 10. This CDR3 comprises 17 residues. The CDR3 DNA sequence: TGTGCCAGTAGTACACGACTAGCGGGGCACTCTACCTACGAGCAGTACTTC. Amino acid sequence: CASSTRLAGHSTYEQYF.

This clone showed up just once. The chain is built from TRBV5-4 and TRBJ2-1, with 7 bases matching TRBD2. The CDR3 has 15 residues. CDR1 and CDR2 from the germline V gene are SGHNT and YYREEE (reference sequence). Trimming cost V 3 bases and J 3 bases; bases outside gene matches: 6. CDR3 coding DNA: TGTGCCAGCAGCTCCTCTAGCGGCTACTACAATGAGCAGTTCTTC. As protein: CASSSSSGYYNEQFF.

The table lists this clone with a count of one. V gene TRBV9 combines with J gene TRBJ1-2, with a weak D call TRBD1 (5 bases). The CDR3 runs 15 residues. Germline-derived CDR1 and CDR2 are SGDLS and YYNGEE. With 0 bases removed from V and 4 bases from J, the gap between germline ends came to 13 bases. For the CDR3, the DNA is TGTGCCAGCAGCGTAGGGAGTGGGGCAGCCTATGGCTACACCTTC. Its translation is CASSVGSGAAYGYTF.

The chain uses TRBV29-1 and TRBJ2-7; TRBD1 aligns across 8 bases. CDR1 is SQVTM and CDR2 is ANQGSEA in the germline V gene. The CDR3 covers 13 residues. J gave up 1 base and V 4 bases, and 3 bases lay outside the gene matches. The CDR3, as DNA: TGCAGCGTTGGGACAGGGTCTTCCTACGAGCAGTACTTC. Translation: CSVGTGSSYEQYF.

J is TRBJ2-1 and V is TRBV14, with 11 bases fitting TRBD2. CDR3 size: 15 residues. CDR1 is SGHDN, CDR2 FVKESK, per germline. The J segment lost 3 bases and the V segment lost 6 bases, leaving 4 bases of the junction unmatched. The CDR3 loop reads CASSLAGGFYNEQFF. CDR3 nucleotides: TGTGCCAGCAGTCTAGCGGGAGGATTCTACAATGAGCAGTTCTTC.

The CDR3 DNA follows: TGTGCCAGCAGATCCCAACTCCGGGGAAAACTGTTTTTT. Its protein is CASRSQLRGKLFF. This rearrangement joins TRBV12-3 or TRBV12-4 to TRBJ1-4; unclear D gene. The CDR3 is made up of 13 amino acids. V was shortened by 6 bases and J by 10 bases, with 15 bases between the two germline ends.

This chain links TRBV5-1 with TRBJ2-7, with 10 nucleotides matching TRBD2. Germline V lookup: CDR1 SGHRS, CDR2 YFSETQ. This CDR3 is 15 amino acids long. After removal of 0 bases from V and 7 bases from J, the junction contained 7 bases not matched to a gene. In nucleotides, the CDR3 is TGCGCCAGCAGCTTGGTTAGTAGCGGGGGGCCGGAGCAGTACTTC. It codes for CASSLVSSGGPEQYF.

V usage is TRBV3-1 (or the pseudogene TRBV3-2) and J usage is TRBJ1-3, with 9 bases aligning to TRBD1. The CDR3 totals 14 residues. In germline, CDR1 is LGHDT, CDR2 YNNKEL (reference sequence). Trimming cost V 6 bases and J 3 bases; bases outside gene matches: 3. The CDR3 reads CASSTGGFGNTIYF. The DNA of the CDR3 is TGTGCCAGCAGTACAGGGGGCTTTGGAAACACCATATATTTT.

This rearrangement joins TRBV12-3 or TRBV12-4 to TRBJ1-2; no clear D gene. The ends were cut back, 3 bases at V and 5 bases at J, with 10 bases in the middle. There are 13 residues in the CDR3. DNA for the CDR3: TGTGCCAGCAGTTTTGGAACACGATATGGCTACACCTTC. It codes for CASSFGTRYGYTF.

This clone was counted a single time. CDR3 sequence reads: CASSSSSGGISYEQYF. CDR3 DNA: TGTGCCAGCAGTTCATCGAGCGGCGGGATCTCCTACGAGCAGTACTTC. The rearrangement uses TRBV27 and TRBJ2-7; D possibly corresponds to TRBD2 (6 bases). V dropped 4 bases and J dropped 0 bases, with 16 bases sitting between them. Germline V CDR1 and CDR2: MNHEY, SMNVEV (reference sequence). This CDR3 is built from 16 residues.

This clone was seen a single time. V is TRBV4-1 and J is TRBJ2-7; 11 positions agree with TRBD2. The CDR3 loop spans 15 amino acids. Per the germline V gene, CDR1 is MGHRA and CDR2 is YSYEKL. V dropped 3 bases and J dropped 2; count of bases not matched to a gene: 3. The CDR3 bases are TGCGCCAGCAGCCAGACTAGCGGGGTACCCTACGAGCAGTACTTC. This sequence encodes CASSQTSGVPYEQYF.

CDR3 sequence reads: CATSGGLNEQFF. The CDR3 DNA reads TGTGCCACCAGTGGGGGACTTAATGAGCAGTTCTTC. The genes are TRBV24-1 and TRBJ2-1; perhaps TRBD2 as D (6 bases). Germline loops: CDR1 KGHDR, CDR2 SFDVKD. Trimming cost V 5 bases and J 7 bases, with 8 bases left between them. This CDR3 is 12 amino acids long.